This TCR beta chain was sequenced in a study of early T cells in non-severe SARS-CoV-2 infection. Study-level background: Sequencing targeted bulk RNA from unsorted whole blood, leaving chains unpaired. Findings of the study overall: Matching with VDJdb favored anti-spike CD8 responses (missing private and CD4 specificities).

This clonotype was detected ten times or more. Its antigen is still unknown. The CDR3 is made up of 16 amino acids. After removal of 6 bases from V and 9 bases from J, the junction contained 17 bases not matched to a gene. Molecules of cDNA were individually given unique molecular identifiers that were attached to them. Via MiXCR, TCRdb re-called the 5' RACE reads, giving one row per CDR3 protein. The table has about 67,000 distinct CDR3 sequences, under 14% seen once. V gene TRBV12-3 or TRBV12-4 combines with J gene TRBJ2-1, with TRBD2 identical over 7 bases. This receptor was taken from an adult who was a healthcare worker with PCR-confirmed SARS-CoV-2 infection or an uninfected control (not recorded which). Sequenced sample: whole blood. The CDR3: CASRRISSGGGGEQFF. The CDR3 DNA reads TGTGCCAGCAGGCGGATCTCTAGCGGTGGAGGTGGTGAGCAGTTCTTC.